Below, 21 T cell receptor beta chains from the same sample are listed, as sequenced in a study of blood T cell repertoires in COVID-19. The table came from immunoSEQ multiplex PCR; TCRdb's copy has only in-frame clones and leaves some out. The table has over 75,000 clones, more than 60% seen once. Material for sequencing was peripheral blood. These receptors were obtained from a man aged 70 or older with acute or convalescent COVID-19.

This chain uses TRBV20-1 with TRBJ1-5; D remains ambiguous. Trimming cost V 3 bases and J 5 bases, with 5 bases left between them. CDR3 length: 11 residues. Germline CDR1 and CDR2: DFQATT and SNEGSKA (reference sequence). The CDR3 sequence is CSASRDQPQHF. The CDR3 DNA reads TGCAGTGCTAGTCGCGATCAGCCCCAGCATTTT.

This clone was seen just once. The J gene is TRBJ2-1, the V gene TRBV5-6; D is possibly TRBD2 (6 bases). CDR1 is SGHDT, CDR2 YYEEEE, per germline. This CDR3 contains 15 residues. Trimming took 0 bases from V and 3 from J, leaving 10 bases between them. The CDR3 loop reads CASSLGGTHYNEQFF. CDR3 nucleotide sequence: TGTGCCAGCAGCTTGGGGGGGACTCACTACAATGAGCAGTTCTTC.

The CDR3 spells CASSLQRSTDTQYF. CDR3 sequence (DNA): TGTGCCAGCAGCTTACAGCGAAGCACAGATACGCAGTATTTT. This chain links TRBV7-2 with TRBJ2-3; D gene unclear. V was trimmed by 2 bases and J by 0 bases, leaving 6 bases between them. CDR1 SGHTA and CDR2 FQGNSA come from the germline V gene. The length of the CDR3 is 14 residues.

The rearrangement links TRBV28 to TRBJ1-5, with D perhaps TRBD1 (6 bases). Between the trimmed V and J ends, which lost 5 bases and 6 bases, there was a span of 8 bases. CDR1 is MDHEN and CDR2 is SYDVKM in the germline V gene. This CDR3 region has 12 residues. The CDR3 nucleotides read TGTGCCAGCAGTCAACAGGGTCAGCCCCAGCATTTT. Its translation: CASSQQGQPQHF.

The rearrangement links TRBV6-6 to TRBJ2-7, with a possible D match to TRBD1 (5 bases). The V gene's germline CDR1 is MNHNY and CDR2 SVGAGI (reference sequence). The CDR3 totals 16 residues. V shed 4 bases and J shed 3 bases, with 19 bases lying between them. CDR3 in amino acids: CASSSPTELSLYEQYV. The CDR3 bases are TGTGCCAGCAGTTCCCCGACAGAGCTTTCGCTCTACGAGCAGTACGTC.

In its sample, this clone was seen once. The rearrangement uses TRBV6-5 and TRBJ1-1; D is possibly TRBD1 (5 bases). This CDR3 is built from 14 residues. Germline V lookup: CDR1 MNHEY, CDR2 SVGAGI. V gave up 0 bases and J gave up 4 bases, with 9 bases separating them. The chain's CDR3 is CASSYSPRATEAFF. CDR3 nucleotides: TGTGCCAGCAGTTACTCACCCAGGGCCACTGAAGCTTTCTTT.

The chain employs TRBV5-4 and TRBJ1-1; possibly TRBD1 for D (6 bases). This CDR3 region has 18 residues. V was cut by 3 bases and J by 0 bases, with 21 bases left in between. CDR1 is SGHNT, CDR2 YYREEE, per germline (reference sequence). The CDR3 sequence is CASSSGTLGGRMNTEAFF. Written as DNA, the CDR3 is TGTGCCAGCAGCTCCGGGACATTAGGTGGGCGAATGAACACTGAAGCTTTCTTT. The variable domain in full, with the rest retrieved from reference TRBV5-4 and TRBJ1-1, is ETGVTQSPTHLIKTRGQQVTLRCSSQSGHNTVSWYQQALGQGPQFIFQYYREEENGRGNFPPRFSGLQFPNYSSELNVNALELDDSALYLCASSSGTLGGRMNTEAFFGQGTRLTVV.

This chain connects TRBV29-1 to TRBJ1-5; D not certain. Deletions cut 4 bases from V and 6 bases from J, with 10 bases between. The length of the CDR3 is 12 residues. CDR1 is SQVTM and CDR2 is ANQGSEA in the germline V gene. The CDR3 reads CSVGGVGQPQHF. In nucleotides, the CDR3 is TGCAGCGTTGGGGGAGTAGGTCAGCCCCAGCATTTT.

This clone was counted a single time. The chain couples TRBV4-1 to TRBJ2-2; 11 bases match TRBD2. Germline V gene lookup returns CDR1 MGHRA and CDR2 YSYEKL. There are 16 residues in the CDR3. V shed 4 bases and J 4 bases; nucleotides not matched to a gene: 5. In DNA form, the CDR3 reads TGCGCCAGCAGCCCTTGGACTAGCGGGTCCACCGGGGAGCTGTTTTTT. It specifies CASSPWTSGSTGELFF.

The chain joins TRBV28 to TRBJ1-2; D gene uncertain. This CDR3 contains 12 residues. Germline assignment: CDR1 MDHEN and CDR2 SYDVKM. V gave up 4 bases and J gave up 4 bases, with 7 bases separating them. The CDR3 bases are TGTGCCAGCAGTTCGCCAGGCTATGGCTACACCTTC. Translated, it gives CASSSPGYGYTF.

The chain couples TRBV5-1 to TRBJ2-5; no clear D. The CDR3 totals 13 residues. The V gene's germline CDR1 is SGHRS and CDR2 YFSETQ. V lost 4 bases and J 5 bases, leaving 12 bases between the germline ends. CDR3 nucleotides: TGCGCCAGCAGCCGACACGAGACCGAGACCCAGTACTTC. It specifies CASSRHETETQYF.

The chain couples TRBV5-6 to TRBJ2-6; TRBD1 agrees at 7 bases. Per the germline V gene, CDR1 is SGHDT and CDR2 is YYEEEE. V shed 4 bases and J 0 bases; nucleotides not matched to a gene: 7. The CDR3 is made up of 17 amino acids. The CDR3 nucleotides are TGTGCCAGCAGCGAACAGGGGAGTAGCTCTGGGGCCAACGTCCTGACTTTC. Translated, it gives CASSEQGSSSGANVLTF.

This clone has only a few counts. CDR3 nucleotide sequence: TGTGCCAGCAGCTTAGATAGCCGGGACAGCAATAATGAAAAACTGTTTTTT. Its translation is CASSLDSRDSNNEKLFF. V gene TRBV11-2 combines with J gene TRBJ1-4; 7 bases fit TRBD1. The CDR3 covers 17 residues. Germline V gives CDR1 SGHAT, CDR2 FQNNGV. V shed 0 bases, J shed 4 bases, and the junction held 8 bases outside the gene matches.

This chain's CDR3 is CASSFRGGALADTQYF. The CDR3, as DNA: TGTGCCAGCAGTTTCCGGGGGGGGGCGTTGGCAGATACGCAGTATTTT. This chain uses TRBV27 with TRBJ2-3; 8 nucleotides align to TRBD2. V lost 3 bases, J lost 4 bases, and 9 bases stayed unmatched. From germline, CDR1 is MNHEY and CDR2 SMNVEV (reference sequence). There are 16 residues in the CDR3.

The chain couples TRBV5-6 to TRBJ2-6; unclear D gene. CDR3 length: 18 residues. Germline CDR1 is SGHDT and CDR2 is YYEEEE. V was clipped by 0 bases and J by 0 bases, with 13 bases between them. In DNA, the CDR3 is TGTGCCAGCAGCTTGGAAGTATCTCGCTACTCTGGGGCCAACGTCCTGACTTTC. Amino acids: CASSLEVSRYSGANVLTF.

The rearrangement links TRBV28 to TRBJ2-1; 8 bases match TRBD1. CDR3 length: 16 residues. The V segment lost 6 bases and the J segment 2 bases; nucleotides outside the gene matches: 9. Germline-derived CDR1 and CDR2 are MDHEN and SYDVKM. The CDR3 sequence is CASRKQGVGAYNEQFF. The CDR3 coding sequence is TGTGCCAGCAGGAAACAGGGGGTAGGGGCCTACAATGAGCAGTTCTTC.

The rearrangement joins TRBV7-8 to TRBJ2-7, with D uncertain. The length of the CDR3 is 14 residues. CDR1 and CDR2 (germline): SGHVS, FQNEAQ. V was pared by 1 base and J by 1 base, with 8 bases between. The CDR3 DNA reads TGTGCCAGCAGCTTAGGTTTCACTTCCTACGAGCAGTACGTC. The encoded protein is CASSLGFTSYEQYV.

V and J are TRBV7-2 and TRBJ2-3; the match to TRBD2 covers 10 bases. CDR1 is SGHTA, CDR2 FQGNSA, per germline. The V gene end was trimmed by 2 bases and the J gene end by 2 bases; junction bases not matched to a gene: 4. The CDR3 is 16 amino acids. The CDR3 loop is CASSLIAGGLTDTQYF. The CDR3 nucleotides are TGTGCCAGCAGCTTAATAGCGGGGGGACTCACAGATACGCAGTATTTT. The variable domain in full, completed from reference TRBV7-2 and TRBJ2-3, reads GAGVSQSPSNKVTEKGKDVELRCDPISGHTALYWYRQSLGQGLEFLIYFQGNSAPDKSGLPSDRFSAERTGGSVSTLTIQRTQQEDSAVYLCASSLIAGGLTDTQYFGPGTRLTVL.

This chain uses TRBV7-8 with TRBJ1-1; perhaps TRBD1 as D (6 bases). Germline V gives CDR1 SGHVS, CDR2 FQNEAQ. The CDR3 is made up of 15 amino acids. V lost 5 bases, J lost 3 bases, and 16 bases lay in between. CDR3 bases: TGTGCCAGCAGCCGAGACAGCAAGGGGGACACTGAAGCTTTCTTT. Encoded protein: CASSRDSKGDTEAFF.

The chain is built from TRBV29-1 and TRBJ2-7; 7 bases fit TRBD1. J lost 1 base, V lost 1 base, and 7 bases had no gene match. Germline assignment: CDR1 SQVTM and CDR2 ANQGSEA. The CDR3 covers 15 residues. CDR3 nucleotide sequence: TGCAGCGTTGAAGTCGGACAGGATAATTCCTACGAGCAGTACTTC. This sequence encodes CSVEVGQDNSYEQYF.

V and J are TRBV11-2 and TRBJ1-3, with 7 positions matching TRBD1. CDR1 SGHAT and CDR2 FQNNGV come from the germline V gene. The ends lost 2 bases at V and 0 bases at J; junction bases unmatched: 4. This CDR3 comprises 16 residues. The CDR3 coding sequence is TGTGCCAGCAGCTTAACGACAGGGAACTCTGGAAACACCATATATTTT. The encoded protein is CASSLTTGNSGNTIYF.